A few counts support the clone carrying this TCR beta chain. Both TRBC1 and TRBC2 were covered by a beta constant-region primer of two equimolar oligonucleotides. Ligated cDNA was amplified by four rounds of PCR with nested alpha and beta constant-region primers and SP2. TCRdb redid the calling of the UMI-ligation and nested PCR reads with MiXCR, one entry per CDR3 protein. Counted here are over 100,000 distinct CDR3 sequences, roughly 32% occurring once; the ten biggest clones make up about 0.85%. These data are taken from a study of naive and memory T cell subsets. This CDR3 has 12 residues. V was trimmed by 6 bases and J by 9 bases, leaving 12 bases between them. CDR1 is MDHEN and CDR2 is SYDVKM in the germline V gene.

This chain links TRBV28 with TRBJ1-5; D remains unclear. The sample consisted of central memory CD4+ T cells from blood. The receptor was isolated from a human donor in good health. The CDR3 sequence is CASSLNRGPQHF. CDR3 DNA sequence: TGTGCCAGCAGCCTCAACCGTGGGCCCCAGCATTTT.